This paragraph covers one TCR beta chain sequence. These data are taken from a study of blood T cell repertoires in COVID-19. Measured with immunoSEQ multiplex PCR; TCRdb has only the in-frame clones, and not every one. The sample gives some 96,000 clones, roughly nine tenths of which show up once; less than 8.5% is in the top ten. The sequence was obtained from a man aged 30 to 39 in a cohort sampled during active COVID-19. What was sequenced was peripheral blood.

In DNA, the CDR3 is TGTGCCAGCAGCCGGGATTCGACAGGGGAACTCTCACCCCTCCACTTT. This translates into CASSRDSTGELSPLHF. The V call is TRBV9, the J call TRBJ1-6; 8 bases agree with TRBD1. V trimming: 4 bases; J trimming: 10 bases; junction bases outside the gene matches: 13. Germline assignment: CDR1 SGDLS and CDR2 YYNGEE. The CDR3 consists of 16 residues.